The 24 T cell receptor beta chains below come from one sample, sequenced in a study of beta chain features in type 1 diabetes. Their recognized antigens are unknown. Reverse transcribing all isolated RNA meant expressed TCRB transcripts were sequenced. Libraries were prepared by immunoSEQ multiplex PCR; TCRdb keeps only in-frame clonotypes and omits some of them. The top ten clones hold 0.03% to 0.04% of a sample with about 660,000 clones, about 14% of them seen once. The study's findings and limits: Moderately but significantly shorter TCRB CDR3s were found in Type 1 diabetes patients in all four CD4+ subsets.

Specimen: naive CD4+ T cells from blood. The receptors originated from a man aged 18 to 35 with type 1 diabetes.

The DNA of the CDR3 is TGTGCCATCAGTCTACAGGGGAATGCTGGAAACACCATATATTTT. Translating it yields CAISLQGNAGNTIYF. The chain carries TRBV10-3 and TRBJ1-3; TRBD1 aligns across 7 bases. Germline trimming cut 5 bases from V and 2 bases from J; bases unmatched to any gene: 6. CDR3 length equals 15 residues. The germline V gene encodes CDR1 ENHRY and CDR2 SYGVKD.

This clone has just a few counts. The chain carries TRBV2 and TRBJ2-2; 8 nucleotides match TRBD2. The trim removed 7 bases at V and 3 bases at J, leaving 7 bases unmatched. This CDR3 is built from 15 residues. CDR1 and CDR2 (germline): SNHLY, FYNNEI. The CDR3 here is CASMPSGSYTGELFF. The CDR3 DNA follows: TGTGCCAGCATGCCGAGCGGGAGTTACACCGGGGAGCTGTTTTTT.

This clone was seen only a few times. This chain uses TRBV13 with TRBJ2-7; 11 bases are shared with TRBD1. The CDR3 consists of 14 residues. Germline assignment: CDR1 PRHDT and CDR2 FYEKMQ (reference sequence). V was clipped by 5 bases and J by 6 bases; unmatched bases: 6. The DNA for the CDR3 is TGTGCCAGCAGCCCGAGGACAGGGGGCTTCGAGCAGTACTTC. Translating it yields CASSPRTGGFEQYF.

This chain uses TRBV29-1 with TRBJ1-1, with D perhaps TRBD1 (5 bases). V dropped 4 bases and J dropped 1 base, with 13 bases sitting between them. CDR3 length equals 14 residues. In germline, CDR1 is SQVTM, CDR2 ANQGSEA. As DNA, the CDR3 is TGCAGCGTTGGGGGGGGAGCTGGGAACACTGAAGCTTTCTTT. It codes for CSVGGGAGNTEAFF.

J is TRBJ2-7 and V is TRBV2, with TRBD2 matching over 8 bases. Germline V lookup: CDR1 SNHLY, CDR2 FYNNEI. CDR3 length: 14 amino acids. Trimming cost V 7 bases and J 5 bases; bases outside gene matches: 10. The CDR3 region has the DNA TGTGCCAGCACTCAGCGGGGGCGCTTCGACGAGCAGTACTTC. Its protein product is CASTQRGRFDEQYF.

This clone was found a few times. V and J are TRBV19 and TRBJ2-2; D not certain. The CDR3 sequence is 13 residues long. V was pared by 2 bases and J by 10 bases, with 11 bases between. CDR1 and CDR2 from the germline V gene are LNHDA and SQIVND (reference sequence). DNA for the CDR3: TGTGCCAGTAGTATAAGGCTGGACCCGGAGCTGTTTTTT. It yields the protein CASSIRLDPELFF.

V usage is TRBV27 and J usage is TRBJ2-5, with TRBD2 as a possible D gene (7 bases). V lost 3 bases and J lost 4, with 12 bases in between. CDR3 length equals 14 residues. Looked up from germline, CDR1 is MNHEY and CDR2 is SMNVEV (reference sequence). Written as DNA, the CDR3 is TGTGCCAGCAGTTTCACAGGGAGGGGAGAGACCCAGTACTTC. It translates to CASSFTGRGETQYF.

In this sample, this clone turned up a few times. This chain joins TRBV28 and TRBJ2-1, with a possible D match to TRBD1 (5 bases). V was shortened by 3 bases and J by 5 bases, with 20 bases between the two germline ends. Germline V gene sequence: CDR1 MDHEN, CDR2 SYDVKM. This CDR3 contains 17 residues. The CDR3 DNA reads as TGTGCCAGCAGTTTCCCCTCTGTCACCAGCAGGGACAATGAGCAGTTCTTC. Protein product: CASSFPSVTSRDNEQFF.

The gene calls are TRBV4-2 and TRBJ2-5, with D maybe TRBD2 (5 bases). CDR1 and CDR2 (germline): LGHNA, YNFKEQ. V was trimmed by 3 bases and J by 5 bases, leaving 13 bases between them. The CDR3 sequence is 14 residues long. In DNA form, the CDR3 reads TGTGCCAGCAGCCATCCTGGACTCTGGGAGACCCAGTACTTC. Amino acids: CASSHPGLWETQYF.

This clone was detected only a few times. The chain is built from TRBV28 and TRBJ1-5, with D possibly TRBD1 on 5 matching bases. V was cut by 7 bases and J by 7 bases, with 14 bases left in between. This CDR3 has 13 residues. The germline V gene encodes CDR1 MDHEN and CDR2 SYDVKM. The CDR3, as DNA: TGTGCCAGCAAGAGAGAAAGGGACCAGCCCCAGCATTTT. Its translation: CASKRERDQPQHF. Using reference TRBV28 and TRBJ1-5 for the parts outside the CDR3, the full variable domain is DVKVTQSSRYLVKRTGEKVFLECVQDMDHENMFWYRQDPGLGLRLIYFSYDVKMKEKGDIPEGYSVSREKKERFSLILESASTNQTSMYLCASKRERDQPQHFGDGTRLSIL.

The sample holds a few counts of this clone. V usage is TRBV30 and J usage is TRBJ2-3; 9 nucleotides align to TRBD1. There are 15 residues in the CDR3. Germline trimming cut 5 bases from V and 1 base from J; bases unmatched to any gene: 7. The V gene's germline CDR1 is GTSNPN and CDR2 SVGIG (reference sequence). The chain's CDR3 is CAWGRQGGRTDTQYF. DNA of the CDR3: TGTGCCTGGGGGCGACAGGGGGGACGCACAGATACGCAGTATTTT.

The chain carries TRBV19 and TRBJ2-7, with D possibly being TRBD1 (6 bases). Germline assignment: CDR1 LNHDA and CDR2 SQIVND (reference sequence). Trimming took 8 bases from V and 2 from J, leaving 13 bases between them. The CDR3 totals 13 residues. The CDR3 DNA is TGTGCCAGTGGGACGGCAGGGGCCTACGAGCAGTACTTC. Encoded protein: CASGTAGAYEQYF.

The sample holds a few counts of this clone. The chain joins TRBV5-1 to TRBJ1-1; tentative D call: TRBD1 (6 bases). Germline-derived CDR1 and CDR2 are SGHRS and YFSETQ. V shed 3 bases and J shed 3 bases, with 15 bases lying between them. This CDR3 comprises 15 residues. CDR3 sequence reads: CASSSGGPGHTEAFF. In nucleotides, the CDR3 is TGCGCCAGCAGCTCGGGGGGGCCGGGCCACACTGAAGCTTTCTTT.

This chain uses TRBV4-3 with TRBJ1-5; possibly TRBD1 for D (5 bases). The CDR3 is 13 amino acids. Germline loops: CDR1 LGHNA, CDR2 YSLEER. Trimming removed 0 bases from V and 11 bases from J, with 11 bases in between. CDR3 sequence reads: CASSQERGGAQHF. The CDR3 coding sequence is TGCGCCAGCAGCCAAGAGCGCGGAGGGGCCCAGCATTTT.

V usage is TRBV5-6 and J usage is TRBJ2-4; D remains ambiguous. This CDR3 has 14 residues. The V end lost 2 bases, the J end lost 8 bases, and 14 bases lay between the germline ends. CDR1 is SGHDT, CDR2 YYEEEE, per germline. This CDR3 is CASSLGAGEDIQYF. As DNA, the CDR3 is TGTGCCAGCAGCTTAGGCGCTGGAGAGGACATTCAGTACTTC.

The chain uses TRBV7-9 and TRBJ2-7; 9 nucleotides match TRBD2. CDR3 length: 16 amino acids. Germline CDR1 and CDR2: SEHNR and FQNEAQ (reference sequence). J was trimmed by 6 bases and V by 3 bases; bases with no gene match: 12. Written as DNA, the CDR3 is TGTGCCAGCAGCTTCGCTAGCGGGACTATATCTGGCGAGCAGTACTTC. This codes for CASSFASGTISGEQYF.

This clone turned up a few times. The chain combines TRBV4-1 with TRBJ2-7; possibly TRBD1 for D (6 bases). The CDR3 extends over 14 amino acids. Between the trimmed V and J ends, which lost 4 bases and 3 bases, there was a span of 13 bases. In germline, CDR1 is MGHRA, CDR2 YSYEKL. The CDR3 here is CASSRLGQSYEQYF. The DNA for the CDR3 is TGCGCCAGCAGCCGTTTAGGACAGAGCTACGAGCAGTACTTC.

The rearrangement uses TRBV25-1 and TRBJ1-1; tentatively, D is TRBD1 (6 bases). The germline gives CDR1 MGHDK, CDR2 SYGVNS. Trimming took off 1 base at V and 4 bases at J, with 16 bases between the two ends. This CDR3 is 16 amino acids long. The CDR3 nucleotides read TGTGCCAGCAGTGAATCCCGGGCAGGGGCGACCACTGAAGCTTTCTTT. It translates to CASSESRAGATTEAFF.

J is TRBJ1-5 and V is TRBV9, with D unclear. This CDR3 is 15 amino acids long. V was cut by 4 bases and J by 0 bases, with 11 bases left in between. Germline V gives CDR1 SGDLS, CDR2 YYNGEE. CDR3 region: CASSSRGVSNQPQHF. The DNA of the CDR3 is TGTGCCAGCAGCTCCCGTGGAGTTAGCAATCAGCCCCAGCATTTT.

About this clone: An end of the junction does not agree with germline; a read error may underlie this. The chain recombines TRBV7-2 with TRBJ1-2; weak D call: TRBD1 (6 bases). The CDR3 is 13 amino acids. Germline V CDR1 and CDR2: SGHTA, FQGNSA. This chain's CDR3 is CASSLAGALGYTF. The CDR3 DNA reads TGTGCCAGCAGCCTAGCGGGGGCGTTGGGCTACACCTTC.

This clone was recorded a few times. V gene TRBV2 combines with J gene TRBJ1-5; the match to TRBD1 covers 7 bases. In germline, CDR1 is SNHLY, CDR2 FYNNEI. V was pared by 5 bases and J by 4 bases, with 5 bases of the junction left unmatched. The CDR3 consists of 14 residues. The CDR3 sequence: CASSWDSLNQPQHF. CDR3 in DNA: TGTGCCAGCAGTTGGGACAGTTTAAATCAGCCCCAGCATTTT.

The gene calls are TRBV28 and TRBJ1-1, with D unclear. Germline lookup yields CDR1 MDHEN and CDR2 SYDVKM. Trimming took off 2 bases at V and 5 bases at J, with 6 bases between the two ends. The CDR3 is made up of 12 amino acids. The CDR3 region has the DNA TGTGCCAGCAGTTTAGAGTGGACTGAAGCTTTCTTT. It translates to CASSLEWTEAFF.

This clone was counted between two and nine times. The chain recombines TRBV14 with TRBJ1-3, with D possibly TRBD1 on 6 matching bases. The CDR3 has 18 residues. The V and J ends lost 3 bases and 0 bases respectively, with 18 bases between them. Per germline, CDR1 SGHDN and CDR2 FVKESK. The chain's CDR3 is CASSQSGGRRPSGNTIYF. CDR3 DNA: TGTGCCAGCAGCCAGTCCGGGGGCAGGCGTCCCTCTGGAAACACCATATATTTT.

This chain links TRBV9 with TRBJ2-7; no firm D call. CDR1 is SGDLS and CDR2 is YYNGEE in the germline V gene. The CDR3 has 15 residues. Trimming cost V 0 bases and J 0 bases, with 10 bases left between them. The CDR3: CASSVASGPSYEQYF. The CDR3 region has the DNA TGTGCCAGCAGCGTAGCTAGTGGCCCCTCCTACGAGCAGTACTTC.